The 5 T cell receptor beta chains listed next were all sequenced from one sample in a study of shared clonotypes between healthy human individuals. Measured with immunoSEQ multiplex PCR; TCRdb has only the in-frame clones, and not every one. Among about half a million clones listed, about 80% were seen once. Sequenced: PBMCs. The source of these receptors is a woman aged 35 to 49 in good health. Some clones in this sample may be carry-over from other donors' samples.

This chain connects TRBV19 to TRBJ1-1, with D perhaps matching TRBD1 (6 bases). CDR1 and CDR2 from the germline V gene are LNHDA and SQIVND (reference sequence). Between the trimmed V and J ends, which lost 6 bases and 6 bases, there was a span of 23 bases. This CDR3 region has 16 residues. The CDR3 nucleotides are TGTGCCAGTAGCGCCCAGACGGGACACCCTGGGCCTGAAGCTTTCTTT. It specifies CASSAQTGHPGPEAFF.

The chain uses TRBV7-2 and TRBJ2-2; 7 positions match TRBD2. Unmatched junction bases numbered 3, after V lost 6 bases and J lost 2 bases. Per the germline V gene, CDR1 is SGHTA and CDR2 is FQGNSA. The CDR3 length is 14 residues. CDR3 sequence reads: CASSKAGNTGELFF. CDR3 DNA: TGTGCCAGCAGTAAAGCGGGAAACACCGGGGAGCTGTTTTTT.

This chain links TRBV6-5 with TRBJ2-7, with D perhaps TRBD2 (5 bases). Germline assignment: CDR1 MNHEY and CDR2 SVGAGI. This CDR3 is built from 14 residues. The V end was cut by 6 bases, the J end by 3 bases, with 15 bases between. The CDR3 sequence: CASSTRGMGYEQYF. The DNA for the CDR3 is TGTGCCAGCAGCACTCGGGGTATGGGCTACGAGCAGTACTTC.

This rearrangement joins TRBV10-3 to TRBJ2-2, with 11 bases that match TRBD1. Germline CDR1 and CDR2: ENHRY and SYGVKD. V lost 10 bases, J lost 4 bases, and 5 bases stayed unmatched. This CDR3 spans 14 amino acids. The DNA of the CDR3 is TGTGCCACCCGGGGACAGGGGGGCACCGGGGAGCTGTTTTTT. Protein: CATRGQGGTGELFF.

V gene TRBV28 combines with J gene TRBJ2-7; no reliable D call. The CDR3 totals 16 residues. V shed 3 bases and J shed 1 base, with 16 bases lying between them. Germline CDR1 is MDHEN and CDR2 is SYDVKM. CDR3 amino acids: CASSFPSQTTSYEQYF. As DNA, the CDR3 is TGTGCCAGCAGTTTCCCCTCACAGACAACTTCCTACGAGCAGTACTTC.